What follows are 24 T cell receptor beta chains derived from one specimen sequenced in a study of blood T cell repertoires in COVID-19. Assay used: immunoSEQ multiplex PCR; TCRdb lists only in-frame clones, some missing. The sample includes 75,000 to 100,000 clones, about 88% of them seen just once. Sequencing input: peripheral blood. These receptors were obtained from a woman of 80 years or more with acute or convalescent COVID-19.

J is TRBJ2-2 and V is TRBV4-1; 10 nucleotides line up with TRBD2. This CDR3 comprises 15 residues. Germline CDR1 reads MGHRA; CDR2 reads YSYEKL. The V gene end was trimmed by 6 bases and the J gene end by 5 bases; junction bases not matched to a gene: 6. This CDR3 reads CASRPGLAPTGELFF. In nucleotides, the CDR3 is TGCGCCAGCAGGCCGGGACTAGCGCCAACCGGGGAGCTGTTTTTT.

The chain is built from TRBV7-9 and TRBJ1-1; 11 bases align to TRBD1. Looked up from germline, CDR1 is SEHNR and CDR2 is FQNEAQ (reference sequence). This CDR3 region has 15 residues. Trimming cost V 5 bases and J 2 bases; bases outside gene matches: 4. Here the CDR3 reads CASSPRTGGNTEAFF. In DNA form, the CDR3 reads TGTGCCAGCAGCCCCAGGACAGGGGGCAACACTGAAGCTTTCTTT.

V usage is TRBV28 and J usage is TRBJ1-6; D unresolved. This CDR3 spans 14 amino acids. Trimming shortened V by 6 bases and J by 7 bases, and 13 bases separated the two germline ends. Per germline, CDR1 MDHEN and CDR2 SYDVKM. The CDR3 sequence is CASRPESGNSPLHF. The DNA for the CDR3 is TGTGCCAGCAGACCCGAGTCGGGGAATTCACCCCTCCACTTT. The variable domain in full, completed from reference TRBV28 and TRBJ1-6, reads DVKVTQSSRYLVKRTGEKVFLECVQDMDHENMFWYRQDPGLGLRLIYFSYDVKMKEKGDIPEGYSVSREKKERFSLILESASTNQTSMYLCASRPESGNSPLHFGNGTRLTVT.

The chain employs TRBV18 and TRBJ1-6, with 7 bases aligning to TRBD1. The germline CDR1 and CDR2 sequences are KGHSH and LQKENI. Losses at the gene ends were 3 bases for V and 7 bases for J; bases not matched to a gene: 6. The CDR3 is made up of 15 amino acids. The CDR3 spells CASSPSTGQNSPLHF. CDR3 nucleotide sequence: TGTGCCAGCTCACCGTCGACAGGGCAAAATTCACCCCTCCACTTT.

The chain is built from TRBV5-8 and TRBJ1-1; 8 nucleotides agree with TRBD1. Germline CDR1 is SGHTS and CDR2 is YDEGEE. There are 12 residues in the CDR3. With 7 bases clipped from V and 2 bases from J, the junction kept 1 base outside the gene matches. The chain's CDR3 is CASGQGNTEAFF. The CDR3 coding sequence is TGTGCCAGCGGACAGGGCAACACTGAAGCTTTCTTT.

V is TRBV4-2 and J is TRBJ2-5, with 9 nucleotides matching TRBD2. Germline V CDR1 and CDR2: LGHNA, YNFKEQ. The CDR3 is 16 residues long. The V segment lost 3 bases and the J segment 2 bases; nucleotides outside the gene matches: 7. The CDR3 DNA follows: TGTGCCAGCAGCCAGGTCGCGGCGGGGGGGCAAGAGACCCAGTACTTC. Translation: CASSQVAAGGQETQYF.

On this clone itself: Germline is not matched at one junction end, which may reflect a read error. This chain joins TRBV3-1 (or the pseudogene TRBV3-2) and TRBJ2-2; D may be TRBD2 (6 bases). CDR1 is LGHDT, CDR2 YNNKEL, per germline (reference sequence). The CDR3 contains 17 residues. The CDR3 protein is CASSQGVFFANTGGLFF. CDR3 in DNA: TGTGCCAGCAGCCAAGGGGTTTTTTTCGCGAACACCGGGGGGCTGTTTTTT.

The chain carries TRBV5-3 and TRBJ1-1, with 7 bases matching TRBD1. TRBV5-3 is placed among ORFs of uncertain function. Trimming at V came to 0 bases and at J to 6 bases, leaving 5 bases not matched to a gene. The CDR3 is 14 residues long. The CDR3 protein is CARSLDTGESEAFF. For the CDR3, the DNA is TGTGCCAGAAGCTTGGATACAGGGGAATCTGAAGCTTTCTTT.

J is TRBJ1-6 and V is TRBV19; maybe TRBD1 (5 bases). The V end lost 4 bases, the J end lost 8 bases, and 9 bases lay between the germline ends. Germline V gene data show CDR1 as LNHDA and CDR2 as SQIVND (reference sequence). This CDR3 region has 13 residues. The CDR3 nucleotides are TGTGCCAGTAGTACGACAGTGGATTCACCCCTCCACTTT. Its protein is CASSTTVDSPLHF.

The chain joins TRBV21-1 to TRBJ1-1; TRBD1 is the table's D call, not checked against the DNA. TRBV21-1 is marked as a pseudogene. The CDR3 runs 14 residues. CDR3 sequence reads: CASSKGARGTEAFF. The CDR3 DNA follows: TGTGCCAGCAGCAAGGGGGCGAGGGGCACTGAAGCTTTCTTT.

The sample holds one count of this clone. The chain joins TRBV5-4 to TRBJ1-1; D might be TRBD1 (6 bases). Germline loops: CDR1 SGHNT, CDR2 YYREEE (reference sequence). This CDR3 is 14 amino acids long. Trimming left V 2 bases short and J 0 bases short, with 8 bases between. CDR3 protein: CASSLQGMNTEAFF. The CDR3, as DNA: TGTGCCAGCAGCTTACAGGGAATGAACACTGAAGCTTTCTTT. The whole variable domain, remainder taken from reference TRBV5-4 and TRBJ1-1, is ETGVTQSPTHLIKTRGQQVTLRCSSQSGHNTVSWYQQALGQGPQFIFQYYREEENGRGNFPPRFSGLQFPNYSSELNVNALELDDSALYLCASSLQGMNTEAFFGQGTRLTVV.

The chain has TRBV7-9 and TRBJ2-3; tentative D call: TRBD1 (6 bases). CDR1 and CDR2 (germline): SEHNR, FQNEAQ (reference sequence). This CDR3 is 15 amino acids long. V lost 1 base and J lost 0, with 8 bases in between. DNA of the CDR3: TGTGCCAGCAGCTTAGTGCAGGGGAGCACAGATACGCAGTATTTT. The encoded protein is CASSLVQGSTDTQYF. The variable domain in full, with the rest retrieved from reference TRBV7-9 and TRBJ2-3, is DTGVSQNPRHKITKRGQNVTFRCDPISEHNRLYWYRQTLGQGPEFLTYFQNEAQLEKSRLLSDRFSAERPKGSFSTLEIQRTEQGDSAMYLCASSLVQGSTDTQYFGPGTRLTVL.

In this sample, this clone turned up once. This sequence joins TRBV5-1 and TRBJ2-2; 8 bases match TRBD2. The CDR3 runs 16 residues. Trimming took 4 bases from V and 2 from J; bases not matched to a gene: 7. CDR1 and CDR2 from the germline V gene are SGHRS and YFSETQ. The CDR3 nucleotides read TGCGCCAGCAGCCAAAACGGGGGGGCCAACACCGGGGAGCTGTTTTTT. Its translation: CASSQNGGANTGELFF.

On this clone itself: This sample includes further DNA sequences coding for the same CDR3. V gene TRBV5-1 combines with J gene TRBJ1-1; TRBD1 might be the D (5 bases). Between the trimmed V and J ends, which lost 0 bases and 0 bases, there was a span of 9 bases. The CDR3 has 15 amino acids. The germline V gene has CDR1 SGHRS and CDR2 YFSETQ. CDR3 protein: CASSLGTGLNTEAFF. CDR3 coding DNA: TGCGCCAGCAGCTTGGGCACAGGCCTGAACACTGAAGCTTTCTTT. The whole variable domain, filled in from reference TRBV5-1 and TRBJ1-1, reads KAGVTQTPRYLIKTRGQQVTLSCSPISGHRSVSWYQQTPGQGLQFLFEYFSETQRNKGNFPGRFSGRQFSNSRSEMNVSTLELGDSALYLCASSLGTGLNTEAFFGQGTRLTVV.

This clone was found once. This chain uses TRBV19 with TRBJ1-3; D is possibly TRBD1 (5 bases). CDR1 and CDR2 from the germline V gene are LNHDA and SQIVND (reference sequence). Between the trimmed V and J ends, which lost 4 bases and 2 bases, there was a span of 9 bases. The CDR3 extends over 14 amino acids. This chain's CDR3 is CASSKAGPGNTIYF. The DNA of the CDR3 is TGTGCCAGTAGTAAAGCGGGGCCTGGAAACACCATATATTTT.

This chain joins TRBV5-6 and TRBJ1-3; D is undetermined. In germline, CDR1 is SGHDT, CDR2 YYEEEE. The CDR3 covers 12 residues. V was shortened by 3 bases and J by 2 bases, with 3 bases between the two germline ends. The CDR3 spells CASSSAGNTIYF. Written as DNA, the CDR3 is TGTGCCAGCAGCTCCGCTGGAAACACCATATATTTT.

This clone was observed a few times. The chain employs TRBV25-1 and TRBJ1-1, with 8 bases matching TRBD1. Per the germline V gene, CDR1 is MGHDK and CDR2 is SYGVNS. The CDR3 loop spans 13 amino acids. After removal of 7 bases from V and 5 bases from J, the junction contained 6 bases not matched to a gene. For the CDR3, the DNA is TGTGCCAGCACTTTTACAGGGGGTACTGAAGCTTTCTTT. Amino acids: CASTFTGGTEAFF.

CDR3 coding DNA: TGCGCCAGCAGCCCGGGGAGGGAGGACGGGCGCTCTGGGGCCAACGTCCTGACTTTC. It codes for CASSPGREDGRSGANVLTF. This chain connects TRBV5-1 to TRBJ2-6; 7 bases map to TRBD2. Germline V CDR1 and CDR2: SGHRS, YFSETQ. The CDR3 is 19 amino acids. The J segment lost 0 bases and the V segment lost 4 bases, leaving 13 bases of the junction unmatched.

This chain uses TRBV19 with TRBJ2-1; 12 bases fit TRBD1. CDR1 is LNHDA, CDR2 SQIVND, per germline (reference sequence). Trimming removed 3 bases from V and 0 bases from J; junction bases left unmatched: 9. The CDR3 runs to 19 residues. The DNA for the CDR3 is TGTGCCAGTAGTATTTGGGGACAGGGGGCGTCCAGCTCCTACAATGAGCAGTTCTTC. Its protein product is CASSIWGQGASSSYNEQFF.

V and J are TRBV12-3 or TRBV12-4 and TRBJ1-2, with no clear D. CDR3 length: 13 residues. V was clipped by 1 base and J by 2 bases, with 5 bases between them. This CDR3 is CASSLGGNYGYTF. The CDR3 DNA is TGTGCCAGCAGTTTAGGAGGGAACTATGGCTACACCTTC.

CDR3 sequence (DNA): TGTGCCAGCAGTCCAAGACGACAGGCCTACAATGAGCAGTTCTTC. It yields the protein CASSPRRQAYNEQFF. J is TRBJ2-1 and V is TRBV27; the D gene is possibly TRBD1 (6 bases). This CDR3 contains 15 residues. V lost 5 bases to trimming and J lost 2 bases, with 13 bases between them. CDR1 MNHEY and CDR2 SMNVEV come from the germline V gene (reference sequence).

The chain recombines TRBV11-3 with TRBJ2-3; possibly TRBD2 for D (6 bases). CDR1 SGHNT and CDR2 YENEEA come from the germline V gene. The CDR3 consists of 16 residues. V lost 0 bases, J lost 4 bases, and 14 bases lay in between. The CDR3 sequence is CASSLDLPGGADTQYF. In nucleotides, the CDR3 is TGTGCCAGCAGCTTAGATCTTCCTGGCGGGGCAGATACGCAGTATTTT.

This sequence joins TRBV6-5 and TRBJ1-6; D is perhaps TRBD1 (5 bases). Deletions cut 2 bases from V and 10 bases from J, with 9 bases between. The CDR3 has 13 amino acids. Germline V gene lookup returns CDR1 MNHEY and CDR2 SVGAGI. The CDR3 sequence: CASSYRGNSPLHF. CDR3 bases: TGTGCCAGCAGTTACAGGGGAAACTCACCCCTCCACTTT.

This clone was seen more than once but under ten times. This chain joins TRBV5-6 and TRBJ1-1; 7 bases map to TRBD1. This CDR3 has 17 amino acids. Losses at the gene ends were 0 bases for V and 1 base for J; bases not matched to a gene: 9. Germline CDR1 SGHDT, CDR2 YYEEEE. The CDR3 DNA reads TGTGCCAGCAGCTTGGTTTGGATGGACAGGTCGAACACTGAAGCTTTCTTT. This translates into CASSLVWMDRSNTEAFF.